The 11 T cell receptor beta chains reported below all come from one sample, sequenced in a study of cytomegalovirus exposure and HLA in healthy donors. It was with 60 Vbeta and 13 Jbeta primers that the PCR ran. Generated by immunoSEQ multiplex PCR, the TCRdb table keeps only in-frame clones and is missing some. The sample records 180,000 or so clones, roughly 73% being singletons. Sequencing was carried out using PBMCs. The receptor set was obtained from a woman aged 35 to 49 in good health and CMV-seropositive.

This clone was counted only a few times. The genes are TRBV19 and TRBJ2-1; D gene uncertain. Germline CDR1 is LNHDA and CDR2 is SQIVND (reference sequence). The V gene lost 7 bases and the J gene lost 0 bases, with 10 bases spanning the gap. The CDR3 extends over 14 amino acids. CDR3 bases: TGTGCCAGTATGAGAGGCGGCTCCTACAATGAGCAGTTCTTC. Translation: CASMRGGSYNEQFF. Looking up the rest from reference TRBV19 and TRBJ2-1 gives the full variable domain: DGGITQSPKYLFRKEGQNVTLSCEQNLNHDAMYWYRQDPGQGLRLIYYSQIVNDFQKGDIAEGYSVSREKKESFPLTVTSAQKNPTAFYLCASMRGGSYNEQFFGPGTRLTVL.

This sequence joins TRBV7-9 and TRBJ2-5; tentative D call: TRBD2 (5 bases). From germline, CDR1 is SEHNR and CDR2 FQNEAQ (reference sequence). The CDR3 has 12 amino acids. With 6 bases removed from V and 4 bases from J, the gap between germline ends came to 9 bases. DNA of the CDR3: TGTGCCAGCAGGGAAGAGGGAGAGACCCAGTACTTC. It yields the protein CASREEGETQYF.

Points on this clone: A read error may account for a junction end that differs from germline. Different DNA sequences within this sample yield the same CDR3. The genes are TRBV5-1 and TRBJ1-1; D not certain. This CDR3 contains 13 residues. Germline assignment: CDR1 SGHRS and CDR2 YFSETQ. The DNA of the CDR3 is TGCGCCAGCAGCCCCGTGAGCTCTACTGAGGCTTTCTTT. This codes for CASSPVSSTEAFF.

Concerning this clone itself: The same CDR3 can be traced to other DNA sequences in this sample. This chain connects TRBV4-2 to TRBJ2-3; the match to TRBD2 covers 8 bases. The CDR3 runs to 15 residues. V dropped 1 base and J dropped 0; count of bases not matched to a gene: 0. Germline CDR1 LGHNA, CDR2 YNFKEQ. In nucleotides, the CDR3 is TGTGCCAGCAGCCAAGTAGCGGGAAGCACAGATACGCAGTATTTT. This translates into CASSQVAGSTDTQYF.

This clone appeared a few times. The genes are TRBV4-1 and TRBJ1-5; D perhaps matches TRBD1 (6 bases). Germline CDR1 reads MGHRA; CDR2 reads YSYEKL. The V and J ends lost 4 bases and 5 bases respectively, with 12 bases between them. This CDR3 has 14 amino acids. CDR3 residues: CASSLGRGDQPQHF. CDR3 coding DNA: TGCGCCAGCAGCCTCGGCAGGGGAGATCAGCCCCAGCATTTT.

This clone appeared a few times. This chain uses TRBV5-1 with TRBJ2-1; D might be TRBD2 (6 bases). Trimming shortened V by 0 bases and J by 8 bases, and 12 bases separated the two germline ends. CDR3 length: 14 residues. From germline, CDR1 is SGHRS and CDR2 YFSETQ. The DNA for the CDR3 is TGCGCCAGCAGCTTGGGCGGGGAGGTCGATGAGCAGTTCTTC. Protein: CASSLGGEVDEQFF.

CDR3 region: CASSLTGTYNEQFF. The CDR3 nucleotides read TGTGCCAGCAGCTTGACAGGGACCTACAATGAGCAGTTCTTC. The chain links TRBV13 to TRBJ2-1; 7 nucleotides line up with TRBD1. Germline V gene data show CDR1 as PRHDT and CDR2 as FYEKMQ (reference sequence). CDR3 length equals 14 residues. V lost 3 bases and J lost 2; bases outside the gene matches: 1.

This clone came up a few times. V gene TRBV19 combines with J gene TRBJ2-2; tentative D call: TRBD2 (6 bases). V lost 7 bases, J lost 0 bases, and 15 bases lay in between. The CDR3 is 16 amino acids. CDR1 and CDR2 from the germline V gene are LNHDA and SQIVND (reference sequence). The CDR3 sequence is CASKIEAGSNTGELFF. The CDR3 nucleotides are TGTGCCAGTAAAATCGAGGCGGGGTCGAACACCGGGGAGCTGTTTTTT.

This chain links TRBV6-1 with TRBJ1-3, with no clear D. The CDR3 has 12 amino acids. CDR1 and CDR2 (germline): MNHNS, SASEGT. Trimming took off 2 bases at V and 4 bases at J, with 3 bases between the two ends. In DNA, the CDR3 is TGTGCCAGCAGTGAACAAGGAAACACCATATATTTT. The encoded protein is CASSEQGNTIYF.

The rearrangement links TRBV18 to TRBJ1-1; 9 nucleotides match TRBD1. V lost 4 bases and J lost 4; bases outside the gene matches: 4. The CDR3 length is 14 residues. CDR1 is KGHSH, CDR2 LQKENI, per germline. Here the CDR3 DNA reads TGTGCCAGCTCACTGGGACAGGGCTCCACTGAAGCTTTCTTT. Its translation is CASSLGQGSTEAFF. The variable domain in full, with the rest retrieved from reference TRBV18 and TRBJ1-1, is NAGVMQNPRHLVRRRGQEARLRCSPMKGHSHVYWYRQLPEEGLKFMVYLQKENIIDESGMPKERFSAEFPKEGPSILRIQQVVRGDSAAYFCASSLGQGSTEAFFGQGTRLTVV.

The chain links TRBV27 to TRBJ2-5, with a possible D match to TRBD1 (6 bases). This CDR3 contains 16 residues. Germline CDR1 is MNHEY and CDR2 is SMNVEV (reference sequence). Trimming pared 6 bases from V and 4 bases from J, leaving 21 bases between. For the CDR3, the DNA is TGTGCCAGCAGATCGCGTGGGACACTAGAGAGAGAGACCCAGTACTTC. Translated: CASRSRGTLERETQYF.